The 9 T cell receptor beta chains below come from one sample, sequenced in a study of blood T cell repertoires in COVID-19. Some clones are missing from TCRdb's copy, which holds only in-frame ones; the method was immunoSEQ multiplex PCR. The sample carries about 100,000 clones, 80% recorded once. Sequenced input: peripheral blood. The receptors come from a man between 65 and 85 years old with active or convalescent COVID-19.

This clone has just one count. The chain employs TRBV6-5 and TRBJ2-7; TRBD1 aligns across 10 bases. After removal of 0 bases from V and 3 bases from J, the junction contained 2 bases not matched to a gene. The CDR3 covers 15 residues. The germline CDR1 and CDR2 sequences are MNHEY and SVGAGI. The CDR3 loop is CASSYSGTGVYEQYF. The DNA for the CDR3 is TGTGCCAGCAGTTACTCTGGGACAGGGGTCTACGAGCAGTACTTC.

There are a few counts of this clone. The genes are TRBV20-1 and TRBJ2-3; 7 nucleotides line up with TRBD2. This CDR3 comprises 16 residues. Germline trimming cut 3 bases from V and 0 bases from J; bases unmatched to any gene: 9. The germline V gene encodes CDR1 DFQATT and CDR2 SNEGSKA (reference sequence). The CDR3 loop reads CSASSLAVTSTDTQYF. The CDR3 DNA follows: TGCAGTGCTAGTAGTCTAGCGGTTACTAGCACAGATACGCAGTATTTT.

The chain has TRBV7-2 and TRBJ1-1; D is perhaps TRBD1 (6 bases). Trimming took 1 base from V and 1 from J, leaving 13 bases between them. Germline V gives CDR1 SGHTA, CDR2 FQGNSA. This CDR3 region has 16 residues. CDR3 sequence: CASSLEGRGWNTEAFF. CDR3 coding DNA: TGTGCCAGCAGCTTAGAAGGCAGGGGTTGGAACACTGAAGCTTTCTTT.

The V gene is TRBV6-2 or TRBV6-3, the J gene TRBJ1-4, with 10 bases that match TRBD1. V gave up 0 bases and J gave up 8 bases; unmatched junction bases: 12. CDR1 is MNHEY, CDR2 SVGEGT, per germline. This CDR3 is 18 amino acids long. The CDR3, as DNA: TGTGCCAGCAGTTACTCAGGGACAGGGGTATCGGTTGGAGAAAAACTGTTTTTT. It encodes CASSYSGTGVSVGEKLFF.

This clone came up once. The V and J genes are TRBV28 and TRBJ2-1; unclear D gene. Germline V gene lookup returns CDR1 MDHEN and CDR2 SYDVKM. Trimming cost V 5 bases and J 0 bases, with 14 bases left between them. The CDR3 has 16 amino acids. CDR3 sequence (DNA): TGTGCCAGCAGTAACTTCAGAGGTAGCTCCTACAATGAGCAGTTCTTC. Its protein product is CASSNFRGSSYNEQFF.

The table lists this clone with a count of one. V gene TRBV12-5 combines with J gene TRBJ2-1; 7 nucleotides align to TRBD1. The length of the CDR3 is 14 residues. V lost 9 bases, J lost 0 bases, and 5 bases stayed unmatched. Germline CDR1 and CDR2: LGHNT and FRNRAP. In nucleotides, the CDR3 is TGTGCTAGCTCACAGGGGAGCTCCTACAATGAGCAGTTCTTC. It translates to CASSQGSSYNEQFF. The complete variable domain, with remaining parts taken from reference TRBV12-5 and TRBJ2-1, reads DARVTQTPRHKVTEMGQEVTMRCQPILGHNTVFWYRQTMMQGLELLAYFRNRAPLDDSGMPKDRFSAEMPDATLATLKIQPSEPRDSAVYFCASSQGSSYNEQFFGPGTRLTVL.

This chain joins TRBV24-1 and TRBJ2-3, with D tentatively TRBD1 (6 bases). The CDR3 is 14 residues long. V lost 4 bases and J 6 bases, leaving 13 bases between the germline ends. CDR1 and CDR2 from the germline V gene are KGHDR and SFDVKD. CDR3 DNA: TGTGCCACCAGTGAGCCAGGGGCTATGGATACGCAGTATTTT. Its translation is CATSEPGAMDTQYF.

The chain carries TRBV9 and TRBJ2-3, with D perhaps matching TRBD2 (5 bases). Germline CDR1 is SGDLS and CDR2 is YYNGEE. V was shortened by 0 bases and J by 4 bases, with 12 bases between the two germline ends. The length of the CDR3 is 15 residues. CDR3 in amino acids: CASSVEVGEADTQYF. In DNA, the CDR3 is TGTGCCAGCAGCGTAGAGGTGGGAGAGGCAGATACGCAGTATTTT.

The rearrangement links TRBV24-1 to TRBJ1-5; no clear D. Germline CDR1 reads KGHDR; CDR2 reads SFDVKD. This CDR3 region has 13 residues. The V gene lost 6 bases and the J gene lost 6 bases, with 11 bases spanning the gap. CDR3 sequence (DNA): TGTGCCACCAGTCACCCCGGGGTTCAGCCCCAGCATTTT. This codes for CATSHPGVQPQHF.